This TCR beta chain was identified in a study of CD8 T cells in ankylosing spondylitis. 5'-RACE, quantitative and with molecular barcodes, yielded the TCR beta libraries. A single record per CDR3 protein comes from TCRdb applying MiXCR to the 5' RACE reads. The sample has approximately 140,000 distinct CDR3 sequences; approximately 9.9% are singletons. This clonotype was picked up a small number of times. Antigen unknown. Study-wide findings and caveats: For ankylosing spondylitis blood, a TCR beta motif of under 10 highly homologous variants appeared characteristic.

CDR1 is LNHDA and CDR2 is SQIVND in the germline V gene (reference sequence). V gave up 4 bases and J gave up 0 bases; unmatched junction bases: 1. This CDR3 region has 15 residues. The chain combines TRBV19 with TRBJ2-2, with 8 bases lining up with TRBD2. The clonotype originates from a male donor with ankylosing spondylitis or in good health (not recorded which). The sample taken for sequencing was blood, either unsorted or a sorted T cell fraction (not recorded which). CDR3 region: CASSKGLANTGELFF. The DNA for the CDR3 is TGTGCCAGTAGTAAGGGACTAGCGAACACCGGGGAGCTGTTTTTT.